Shown below are 15 T cell receptor beta chains from a single sample sequenced in a study of cytomegalovirus exposure and HLA in healthy donors. The primer mix had 60 Vbeta and 13 Jbeta primers. Assay: immunoSEQ multiplex PCR; the TCRdb copy retains only in-frame clones and omits some. Of fewer than 180,000 clones in the sample, around 79% were seen once. Sequencing was done on a sample of PBMCs. These receptors originate from a human donor in good health.

The rearrangement links TRBV7-2 to TRBJ2-5; the D gene is possibly TRBD1 (5 bases). V was shortened by 4 bases and J by 2 bases, with 11 bases between the two germline ends. CDR1 and CDR2 (germline): SGHTA, FQGNSA. This CDR3 has 14 residues. The CDR3 sequence: CASSSLDRQETQYF. DNA for the CDR3: TGTGCCAGCAGCTCCCTTGACAGACAAGAGACCCAGTACTTC.

This clone was counted between two and nine times. The chain has TRBV14 and TRBJ1-1; D is undetermined. Germline V gene data show CDR1 as SGHDN and CDR2 as FVKESK. The CDR3 consists of 16 residues. Trimming took off 1 base at V and 4 bases at J, with 16 bases between the two ends. CDR3 protein: CASSQVTGSSITEAFF. Written as DNA, the CDR3 is TGTGCCAGCAGCCAAGTTACGGGTTCGTCCATCACTGAAGCTTTCTTT.

The genes are TRBV9 and TRBJ1-2; 7 bases match TRBD1. V lost 5 bases and J lost 5; bases outside the gene matches: 9. CDR1 and CDR2 (germline): SGDLS, YYNGEE. The CDR3 totals 14 residues. The CDR3 loop reads CASRGTGDKYGYTF. CDR3 coding DNA: TGTGCCAGCAGGGGAACAGGGGATAAATATGGCTACACCTTC.

V is TRBV19 and J is TRBJ1-1; TRBD1 matches at 9 bases. Trimming cost V 6 bases and J 1 base; bases outside gene matches: 9. CDR1 is LNHDA and CDR2 is SQIVND in the germline V gene (reference sequence). This CDR3 contains 16 residues. The CDR3 loop reads CASSAGTGIWNTEAFF. The CDR3 DNA follows: TGTGCCAGTAGCGCCGGGACAGGGATTTGGAACACTGAAGCTTTCTTT. Based on the CDR3 plus reference TRBV19 and TRBJ1-1, the full variable domain is DGGITQSPKYLFRKEGQNVTLSCEQNLNHDAMYWYRQDPGQGLRLIYYSQIVNDFQKGDIAEGYSVSREKKESFPLTVTSAQKNPTAFYLCASSAGTGIWNTEAFFGQGTRLTVV.

With respect to this clone: The junction differs from germline at one of its ends, possibly a read error. The genes are TRBV13 and TRBJ1-2; 8 nucleotides agree with TRBD1. Germline V gene sequence: CDR1 PRHDT, CDR2 FYEKMQ (reference sequence). The CDR3 runs to 15 residues. CDR3 bases: TGTGCCAGCAGCCAGGGGGCCGCCAAATGGAATGGCTACCCCTTC. Translating gives CASSQGAAKWNGYPF.

The chain carries TRBV10-3 and TRBJ1-5, with D possibly matching TRBD1 (5 bases). CDR3 length equals 13 residues. CDR1 ENHRY and CDR2 SYGVKD come from the germline V gene. V was pared by 4 bases and J by 5 bases, with 9 bases between. CDR3 loop: CAISGGWDQPQHF. The CDR3 DNA follows: TGTGCCATCAGTGGGGGCTGGGATCAGCCCCAGCATTTT.

The chain joins TRBV7-2 to TRBJ2-2, with TRBD2 matching 13 bases. V gave up 5 bases and J gave up 6 bases; unmatched junction bases: 6. Germline assignment: CDR1 SGHTA and CDR2 FQGNSA. The length of the CDR3 is 16 residues. CDR3 in amino acids: CASSQGLAGVSGELFF. The CDR3 DNA sequence: TGTGCCAGCAGCCAAGGACTAGCGGGAGTTTCCGGGGAGCTGTTTTTT.

In its sample, this clone was seen once. The chain joins TRBV27 to TRBJ2-5, with 8 bases identical to TRBD2. Per germline, CDR1 MNHEY and CDR2 SMNVEV (reference sequence). There are 12 residues in the CDR3. J gave up 4 bases and V 7 bases, and 2 bases lay outside the gene matches. The CDR3 DNA sequence: TGTGCCAGCAAGGCGGGAGGAGAGACCCAGTACTTC. Translation: CASKAGGETQYF.

The chain recombines TRBV5-6 with TRBJ1-2; 8 positions agree with TRBD1. The V gene end was trimmed by 6 bases and the J gene end by 4 bases; junction bases not matched to a gene: 5. The CDR3 sequence is 13 residues long. CDR1 SGHDT and CDR2 YYEEEE come from the germline V gene. CDR3 in amino acids: CASNIGQGYGYTF. CDR3 DNA sequence: TGTGCCAGCAATATAGGACAGGGCTATGGCTACACCTTC.

The J gene is TRBJ2-7, the V gene TRBV27; D may be TRBD2 (5 bases). Germline V gene data show CDR1 as MNHEY and CDR2 as SMNVEV (reference sequence). Trimming removed 2 bases from V and 6 bases from J, with 17 bases in between. The CDR3 runs 15 residues. CDR3 bases: TGTGCCAGCAGTTTAGGCCTCCGCAGAGAGGGCGAGCAGTACTTC. It encodes CASSLGLRREGEQYF.

The chain uses TRBV29-1 and TRBJ1-2; 8 positions match TRBD1. The germline gives CDR1 SQVTM, CDR2 ANQGSEA. The CDR3 has 15 residues. The V and J ends lost 2 bases and 8 bases, in that order; junction bases with no gene match: 13. The CDR3 nucleotides read TGCAGCGTTGAAATAGGTGCAGGGGGCGTTGGAGGCTACACCTTC. Its protein is CSVEIGAGGVGGYTF.

There are a few counts of this clone. Germline and junction disagree at one end, which may indicate a read error. The chain is built from TRBV19 and TRBJ1-2, with TRBD1 matching over 8 bases. The CDR3 loop spans 15 amino acids. Germline V gene data show CDR1 as LNHDA and CDR2 as SQIVND (reference sequence). CDR3 loop: CASSIVGQGLRGYPF. The CDR3 DNA is TGTGCCAGTAGTATAGTCGGACAGGGATTACGTGGCTACCCCTTC.

The rearrangement joins TRBV14 to TRBJ1-2; 8 bases line up with TRBD1. Germline V gene data show CDR1 as SGHDN and CDR2 as FVKESK. The CDR3 runs 13 residues. V shed 2 bases and J 6 bases; nucleotides not matched to a gene: 2. CDR3 sequence (DNA): TGTGCCAGCAGCCAAACCAGGGGGCATGGCTACACCTTC. Translation gives CASSQTRGHGYTF.

V usage is TRBV7-2 and J usage is TRBJ2-3, with D possibly matching TRBD1 (7 bases). V lost 5 bases to trimming and J lost 12 bases, with 24 bases between them. The length of the CDR3 is 15 residues. The germline CDR1 and CDR2 sequences are SGHTA and FQGNSA. CDR3 DNA: TGTGCCAGCAGCACCCCCCAAGGGGGGACAGAAATTCAGTATTTT. Its translation is CASSTPQGGTEIQYF.

V and J are TRBV2 and TRBJ1-5, with TRBD1 identical over 12 bases. The junction had 4 bases not matched to a gene; V was cut back by 7 bases and J by 6 bases. Germline CDR1 and CDR2: SNHLY and FYNNEI. This CDR3 spans 14 amino acids. This CDR3 is CASNWDRGLQPQHF. CDR3 nucleotide sequence: TGTGCCAGCAATTGGGACAGGGGGCTTCAGCCCCAGCATTTT.